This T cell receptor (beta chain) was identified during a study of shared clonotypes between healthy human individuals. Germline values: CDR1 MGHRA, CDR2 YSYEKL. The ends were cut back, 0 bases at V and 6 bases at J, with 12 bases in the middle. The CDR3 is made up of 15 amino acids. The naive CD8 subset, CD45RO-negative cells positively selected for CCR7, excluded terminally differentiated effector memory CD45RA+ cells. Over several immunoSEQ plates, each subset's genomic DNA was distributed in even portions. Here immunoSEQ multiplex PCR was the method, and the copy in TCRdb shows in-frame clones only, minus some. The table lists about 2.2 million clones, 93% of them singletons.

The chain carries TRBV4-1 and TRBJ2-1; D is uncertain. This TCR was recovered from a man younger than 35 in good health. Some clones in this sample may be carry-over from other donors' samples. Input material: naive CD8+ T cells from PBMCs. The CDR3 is CASSQDIAFLNEQFF. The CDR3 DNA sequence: TGCGCCAGCAGCCAAGATATAGCCTTCCTCAATGAGCAGTTCTTC.